What follows are 19 T cell receptor beta chains derived from one specimen sequenced in a study of blood T cells in healthy people across ages. With a J-beta primer mix and a sample-barcoded 5' primer, a second PCR ran about 7 to 12 cycles. TCRdb reprocessed the 5' RACE reads with MiXCR, giving one entry per CDR3 protein. Of hundreds of thousands of distinct CDR3 sequences listed, about 55% are singletons. Sample: blood. The receptors originated from a man of 80 years or more in good health.

This chain joins TRBV11-1 and TRBJ2-1; possibly TRBD2 for D (5 bases). The CDR3 has 16 amino acids. Germline-derived CDR1 and CDR2 are SGHAT and FQDESV (reference sequence). V lost 5 bases and J lost 0, with 14 bases in between. The chain's CDR3 is CASSPWRATSYNEQFF. CDR3 DNA sequence: TGTGCCAGCAGCCCCTGGCGGGCAACCTCCTACAATGAGCAGTTCTTC.

The V call is TRBV11-2, the J call TRBJ2-4, with D tentatively TRBD1 (6 bases). The J call may be faulty, since TRBJ2-7 better matches the DNA end. The germline gives CDR1 SGHAT, CDR2 FQNNGV. The CDR3 has 16 residues. CDR3 region: CASSLGYRDPLYEQYF. CDR3 DNA: TGTGCCAGCAGCTTAGGGTACAGGGACCCTCTTTACGAGCAGTACTTC.

This chain connects TRBV5-1 to TRBJ2-1; 10 nucleotides align to TRBD2. Germline V gene data show CDR1 as SGHRS and CDR2 as YFSETQ. The CDR3 is 15 residues long. V was clipped by 7 bases and J by 5 bases; unmatched bases: 9. CDR3 in DNA: TGCGCCAGCGCCCCTAGCGGGAGTACCCACAATGAGCAGTTCTTC. Its translation is CASAPSGSTHNEQFF.

The CDR3: CSASTSGRGETQYF. Here the CDR3 DNA reads TGCAGCGCCTCGACTAGCGGGAGAGGAGAGACCCAGTACTTC. The gene calls are TRBV29-1 and TRBJ2-5; 12 bases are shared with TRBD2. Germline V gives CDR1 SQVTM, CDR2 ANQGSEA. With 7 bases clipped from V and 4 bases from J, the junction kept 7 bases outside the gene matches. The CDR3 is 14 amino acids.

This chain joins TRBV7-6 and TRBJ2-7; 12 bases map to TRBD1. V was clipped by 0 bases and J by 6 bases; unmatched bases: 6. The germline V gene has CDR1 SGHVS and CDR2 FNYEAQ. The CDR3 covers 16 residues. The CDR3 spells CASSLAVGTGGVEQYF. The CDR3 DNA reads TGTGCCAGCAGCTTAGCGGTAGGGACAGGGGGCGTCGAGCAGTACTTC. The full variable domain, with the rest looked up from reference TRBV7-6 and TRBJ2-7, is GAGVSQSPRYKVTKRGQDVALRCDPISGHVSLYWYRQALGQGPEFLTYFNYEAQQDKSGLPNDRFSAERPEGSISTLTIQRTEQRDSAMYRCASSLAVGTGGVEQYFGPGTRLTVT.

V and J are TRBV29-1 and TRBJ2-7; D not certain. CDR1 and CDR2 (germline): SQVTM, ANQGSEA. This CDR3 region has 12 residues. Trimming took off 3 bases at V and 6 bases at J, with 12 bases between the two ends. Here the CDR3 DNA reads TGCAGCGTTGAGTCTAGGCTGGGCGAGCAGTACTTC. Protein sequence: CSVESRLGEQYF.

As regards this clonotype: The limits of the CDR3 on the DNA are not certain, so only TCRdb's listed CDR3 is given. The chain couples TRBV25-1 to TRBJ1-2. Per germline, CDR1 MGHDK and CDR2 SYGVNS. The CDR3 has 13 residues if both end residues are counted. The CDR3 is CASSDFWGMGSTF.

The V call is TRBV5-5, the J call TRBJ2-7; tentatively, D is TRBD1 (5 bases). The CDR3 is made up of 14 amino acids. CDR1 is SGHKS, CDR2 YYEKEE, per germline (reference sequence). V was pared by 1 base and J by 2 bases, with 10 bases between. This CDR3 reads CASSLWGGTYEQYF. The DNA for the CDR3 is TGTGCCAGCAGCTTGTGGGGCGGTACCTACGAGCAGTACTTC.

The J gene is TRBJ2-3, the V gene TRBV29-1, with 7 nucleotides matching TRBD2. The CDR3 is 14 amino acids. Germline V gene lookup returns CDR1 SQVTM and CDR2 ANQGSEA. V dropped 4 bases and J dropped 2; count of bases not matched to a gene: 6. CDR3 region: CSVVGGRNTDTQYF. The DNA of the CDR3 is TGCAGCGTTGTGGGCGGGAGAAACACAGATACGCAGTATTTT.

The CDR3 DNA sequence: TGTGCCAGCAGCTTAGTTTGGGCGTCCTACGAGCAGTACTTC. Its protein is CASSLVWASYEQYF. The genes are TRBV7-2 and TRBJ2-7, with unresolved D. V was pared by 1 base and J by 1 base, with 8 bases between. Per the germline V gene, CDR1 is SGHTA and CDR2 is FQGNSA. The CDR3 extends over 14 amino acids. The full variable domain, in which reference TRBV7-2 and TRBJ2-7 provide the parts outside the CDR3, is GAGVSQSPSNKVTEKGKDVELRCDPISGHTALYWYRQSLGQGLEFLIYFQGNSAPDKSGLPSDRFSAERTGGSVSTLTIQRTQQEDSAVYLCASSLVWASYEQYFGPGTRLTVT.

This clonotype showed up just a few times. The gene calls are TRBV6-5 and TRBJ2-5; D is unresolved. The V end was cut by 6 bases, the J end by 0 bases, with 8 bases between. Germline CDR1 reads MNHEY; CDR2 reads SVGAGI. This CDR3 is built from 13 residues. The CDR3 reads CASRDANQETQYF. CDR3 in DNA: TGTGCCAGCAGAGATGCCAACCAAGAGACCCAGTACTTC.

This clonotype showed up many times. This sequence joins TRBV29-1 and TRBJ2-1; 8 bases map to TRBD1. CDR3 size: 14 residues. Trimming cost V 6 bases and J 10 bases; bases outside gene matches: 14. Looked up from germline, CDR1 is SQVTM and CDR2 is ANQGSEA. CDR3 region: CSVLTGDLSGEQFF. The CDR3 coding sequence is TGCAGCGTGCTGACAGGGGATCTCAGCGGCGAGCAGTTCTTC.

The gene calls are TRBV7-2 and TRBJ2-7; 9 bases are a match to TRBD1. The CDR3 has 17 residues. Germline V lookup: CDR1 SGHTA, CDR2 FQGNSA. With V trimmed by 2 bases and J by 7 bases, 15 bases remained unmatched. In DNA form, the CDR3 reads TGTGCCAGCAGCTTAAGGTCCGGGACAGGGAGAGCGATTGAGCAGTACTTC. This codes for CASSLRSGTGRAIEQYF.

The rearrangement uses TRBV12-3 or TRBV12-4 and TRBJ2-7; TRBD2 matches 11 bases. The CDR3 is 14 amino acids. Trimming took 6 bases from V and 7 from J; bases not matched to a gene: 8. The DNA for the CDR3 is TGTGCCAGCAGCCTCGGACTAGCGGGTGGGGAGCAGTACTTC. It codes for CASSLGLAGGEQYF.

The chain couples TRBV7-9 to TRBJ1-2, with TRBD1 identical over 10 bases. Germline CDR1 SEHNR, CDR2 FQNEAQ (reference sequence). The V and J ends lost 3 bases and 6 bases, in that order; junction bases with no gene match: 4. The CDR3 runs to 14 residues. CDR3 DNA: TGTGCCAGCAGCTTGACCGGGACAGGGGATGGCTACACCTTC. Encoded protein: CASSLTGTGDGYTF.

The chain has TRBV28 and TRBJ2-5; weak D call: TRBD2 (6 bases). Trimming took 5 bases from V and 11 from J, leaving 18 bases between them. The CDR3 loop spans 13 amino acids. Germline CDR1 reads MDHEN; CDR2 reads SYDVKM. CDR3 in amino acids: CASSVGLSGEQYF. The CDR3 region has the DNA TGTGCCAGCAGTGTCGGGCTTTCGGGGGAGCAGTACTTC. Full variable domain (missing parts from reference TRBV28 and TRBJ2-5): DVKVTQSSRYLVKRTGEKVFLECVQDMDHENMFWYRQDPGLGLRLIYFSYDVKMKEKGDIPEGYSVSREKKERFSLILESASTNQTSMYLCASSVGLSGEQYFGPGTRLLVL.

The J gene is TRBJ1-6, the V gene TRBV20-1; D is unresolved. This CDR3 comprises 15 residues. Germline assignment: CDR1 DFQATT and CDR2 SNEGSKA (reference sequence). V shed 3 bases and J shed 8 bases, with 17 bases lying between them. CDR3 DNA sequence: TGCAGTGCTAGTCCCGGGCCCCCCATGGATTCACCCCTCCACTTT. Residues: CSASPGPPMDSPLHF.

This clonotype occurred many times. CDR3: CASSFGQGRAYEQYF. The CDR3 DNA reads TGTGCCAGCAGCTTCGGACAGGGCCGGGCTTACGAGCAGTACTTC. The chain recombines TRBV5-6 with TRBJ2-5; TRBD1 matches at 8 bases. The J call may be wrong; the DNA end is better matched by TRBJ2-7. From germline, CDR1 is SGHDT and CDR2 YYEEEE. CDR3 length equals 15 residues.

Only a few counts were recorded for this clonotype. The rearrangement uses TRBV27 and TRBJ2-3; no firm D call. The CDR3 spans 16 residues. Germline loops: CDR1 MNHEY, CDR2 SMNVEV (reference sequence). V lost 1 base and J 2 bases, leaving 13 bases between the germline ends. The CDR3 reads CASSLWAESFTDTQYF. CDR3 DNA sequence: TGTGCCAGCAGTTTATGGGCTGAGAGCTTCACAGATACGCAGTATTTT.